The sequence of this T cell receptor (beta chain) was determined in a study of cytomegalovirus exposure and HLA in healthy donors. Both 60 Vbeta primers and 13 Jbeta primers went into the PCR. Clones were read by immunoSEQ multiplex PCR, and TCRdb kept only the in-frame ones, dropping some. The sample holds 97,000 or so clones, roughly 70% seen once. The CDR3 extends over 14 amino acids. Trimming removed 7 bases at V and 6 bases at J, with 18 bases between. Looked up from germline, CDR1 is LNHDA and CDR2 is SQIVND (reference sequence). What was sequenced was PBMCs. The V gene is TRBV19, the J gene TRBJ1-1; D is perhaps TRBD1 (5 bases). The sequence came from a man aged 50 to 60 in good health and CMV-seronegative. CDR3 sequence (DNA): TGTGCCAGTAACCGACAGCTTCAATACGCTGAAGCTTTCTTT. Protein: CASNRQLQYAEAFF.